The clone carrying this T cell receptor beta chain appeared a few times. Its antigen is as yet unknown. The data originate from a study of beta chain features in type 1 diabetes. Whole-study results and caveats: There was no resolution here of whether HLA type influences TCRB rearrangement. A closer apparent resemblance between naive, central memory and Treg TCRB repertoires was seen in patients than in healthy donors. Type 1 diabetes patients showed a moderate but significant shortening of TCRB CDR3s in all four CD4+ subsets. Cells with high TCR expression could be over-represented when cDNA is sequenced.

The CDR3 loop spans 11 amino acids. V gave up 7 bases and J gave up 4 bases, with 7 bases separating them. The germline V gene encodes CDR1 MNHEY and CDR2 SVGAGI. The entirety of the isolated RNA underwent reverse transcription, so expressed TCRB transcripts were sequenced. The protocol was immunoSEQ multiplex PCR, while the TCRdb copy is restricted to in-frame clones and leaves out a portion. The repertoire consists of a few hundred thousand clones, with about 12% occurring once and the leading ten covering over 0.008%. Sequences were obtained from naive CD4+ T cells from blood. The chain combines TRBV6-5 with TRBJ1-2; D ambiguous. The TCR sequence derives from a woman between 18 and 29 years old with type 1 diabetes. The CDR3 DNA reads TGTGCCAGCAACGGTGGCTATGGCTACACCTTC. Encoded protein: CASNGGYGYTF.